The T cell receptor (beta chain) under discussion was sequenced for a study of blood T cell repertoires in COVID-19. Turning to the study itself: T cells, B-cell-depleted T cells, or PBMCs provided the cDNA or gDNA that served as material.

The V end was cut by 5 bases, the J end by 0 bases, with 10 bases between. Looked up from germline, CDR1 is SGHAT and CDR2 is FQNNGV. This CDR3 is built from 14 residues. In the authors' workflow: Estimated nucleated cell counts came from reference gene primer amplification. The assay was immunoSEQ multiplex PCR, and TCRdb's table has in-frame clones only and misses some. V and J calls and clone size come straight from that table; D and trimming were deduced from the DNA. The sample contains 290,000 or so clones, 75% to 85% of which appear only once. V gene TRBV11-2 combines with J gene TRBJ1-2, with D perhaps matching TRBD1 (6 bases). The clonotype comes from a man aged 50-60 years with active or convalescent COVID-19. Source material: peripheral blood. The CDR3 sequence: CASSGAGANYGYTF. Written as DNA, the CDR3 is TGTGCCAGCAGCGGTGCAGGGGCTAACTATGGCTACACCTTC.